The 16 T cell receptor beta chains below come from one sample, sequenced in a study of tumor and adjacent non-tumor tissue in lung cancer. A modified ARM-PCR protocol with three rounds of nested PCR amplified TCRbeta. TCRdb re-called the multiplex PCR reads with MiXCR, one entry per CDR3 protein. The sample lists 90,000 to 100,000 distinct CDR3 sequences, 75% to 85% seen once, with under 40% in the top ten. RNA was extracted from bulk tissue without any cell sorting. The normal lung tissue was taken more than 3 cm from the tumor edge. Sequenced input: distant non-tumor lung tissue. The receptors stem from a man in his fifties or sixties with small cell lung cancer.

Points on this clonotype: With a much larger clone just one base away, this may be a read error. This chain uses TRBV6-2 or TRBV6-3 with TRBJ2-1, with D uncertain. The germline V gene has CDR1 MNHEY and CDR2 SVGEGT. The CDR3 is 12 amino acids. Trimming took 8 bases from V and 8 from J, leaving 13 bases between them. CDR3 DNA sequence: TGTGCCAGCGGGTTTAGTTCCCATGAGCAGTTCTTC. It translates to CASGFSSHEQFF.

On this clonotype: One end of the junction varies from germline; a read error may be responsible. The chain combines TRBV19 with TRBJ1-6; 9 nucleotides align to TRBD1. The CDR3 extends over 14 amino acids. CDR1 and CDR2 (germline): LNHDA, SQIVND (reference sequence). CDR3 loop: CPSSWTGDNSPLHF. In DNA, the CDR3 is TGTCCCAGTAGCTGGACAGGGGACAATTCACCCCTCCACTTT.

Of note for this clonotype: Being one base from a much bigger clone, this may be a read error. The chain uses TRBV28 and TRBJ1-5; D remains ambiguous. V was pared by 7 bases and J by 3 bases, with 7 bases between. The germline V gene encodes CDR1 MDHEN and CDR2 SYDVKM. The CDR3 is 12 amino acids. The CDR3, as DNA: TGTGCCAGCAAAACAACCAATCAGCCCCAGCATTTT. Protein: CASKTTNQPQHF.

Notes on this clonotype: The limits of the CDR3 on the DNA are not certain, so only TCRdb's listed CDR3 is given. The rearrangement links TRBV11-2 to TRBJ1-2; TRBD1 is taken as the D call from the table, unchecked against the DNA. The CDR3 has 14 amino acids, counting both end residues. Germline V lookup: CDR1 SGHAT, CDR2 FQNNGV. The CDR3 sequence: CVSTMGGFGYGCTF.

This clonotype has ten or more counts. The chain couples TRBV12-5 to TRBJ1-6; D gene unclear. Trimming pared 3 bases from V and 15 bases from J, leaving 12 bases between. Looked up from germline, CDR1 is LGHNT and CDR2 is FRNRAP. There are 12 residues in the CDR3. The CDR3 spells CASGFTSKILHF. The CDR3 nucleotides are TGTGCTAGTGGTTTTACTTCTAAGATCCTCCACTTT.

Concerning this clonotype: An end of the junction does not agree with germline; a read error may underlie this. The V call is TRBV4-1, the J call TRBJ1-2; a weak D match, TRBD1 (6 bases). This CDR3 comprises 14 residues. Germline CDR1 and CDR2: MGHRA and YSYEKL. DNA for the CDR3: TGCGCCAGCAGCCGACCGGACAGCGTCTATGACTACACCTTC. Translated, it gives CASSRPDSVYDYTF.

As concerns this clonotype: Lacking the conserved final phenylalanine or tryptophan, this CDR3 likely reflects a read error. The gene calls are TRBV12-3 or TRBV12-4 and TRBJ2-1, with 11 nucleotides matching TRBD2. This CDR3 spans 15 amino acids. The trim removed 7 bases at V and 5 bases at J, leaving 7 bases unmatched. The DNA of the CDR3 is TGTGCCAGCAACCGCACTAGCGGGAGTCACAATGAGCAGTTCCTC. The encoded protein is CASNRTSGSHNEQFL.

Comments on this clonotype: A much larger clone lies one base from this, so it may be a read error. This chain joins TRBV20-1 and TRBJ2-5; 9 bases map to TRBD2. Germline V gene lookup returns CDR1 DFQATT and CDR2 SNEGSKA (reference sequence). With 5 bases clipped from V and 1 base from J, the junction kept 2 bases outside the gene matches. The CDR3 sequence is 13 residues long. CDR3 protein: CSAYSGSQETQYF. CDR3 nucleotide sequence: TGCAGTGCTTATAGCGGGAGCCAAGAGACCCAGTACTTC.

This sequence joins TRBV6-1 and TRBJ2-3; D unclear. This CDR3 spans 13 amino acids. V lost 4 bases to trimming and J lost 5 bases, with 10 bases between them. Germline CDR1 MNHNS, CDR2 SASEGT. For the CDR3, the DNA is TGTGCCAGCAGTGTGCAGGCGAAAGATACGCAGTATTTT. Translated: CASSVQAKDTQYF.

This chain joins TRBV12-3 or TRBV12-4 and TRBJ2-3; D may match TRBD1 or TRBD2 (5 bases each). This CDR3 has 13 residues. CDR3 amino acids: CGNSFKTGTVQYF. DNA of the CDR3: TGTGGCAACAGTTTTAAGACCGGGACGGTGCAGTATTTT.

With respect to this clonotype: Germline is not matched at one junction end, which may reflect a read error. J is TRBJ2-1 and V is TRBV11-1; TRBD2 matches at 13 bases. The germline CDR1 and CDR2 sequences are SGHAT and FQDESV (reference sequence). The CDR3 sequence is 18 residues long. The DNA of the CDR3 is TGCGCCAGCAGCTCAGAATCGAGGACTAGCGGGAGTGATAATGAGCAGCTCTTC. It codes for CASSSESRTSGSDNEQLF. Using reference TRBV11-1 and TRBJ2-1 for the parts outside the CDR3, the full variable domain is EAEVAQSPRYKITEKSQAVAFWCDPISGHATLYWYRQILGQGPELLVQFQDESVVDDSQLPKDRFSAERLKGVDSTLKIQPAELGDSAMYLCASSSESRTSGSDNEQLFGPGTRLTVL.

Turning to this clonotype: The junction departs from the called germline gene at one end, perhaps through a read error. The chain couples TRBV7-8 to TRBJ2-7, with 8 bases identical to TRBD2. CDR1 and CDR2 from the germline V gene are SGHVS and FQNEAQ. There are 16 residues in the CDR3. The CDR3 loop reads CASSLVSSGYTYEQYF. The CDR3, as DNA: TGTGCCAGCAGCTTAGTGTCTAGCGGGTACACTTACGAGCAATACTTC.

To note about this clonotype: The junction departs from germline at one end; a sequencing error may be responsible. This chain connects TRBV4-2 to TRBJ2-6; TRBD1 might be the D (5 bases). Germline values: CDR1 LGHNA, CDR2 YNFKEQ. The CDR3 spans 18 residues. CDR3: CDSSQDRHGHSGANILTF. The DNA of the CDR3 is TGTGACAGCAGCCAAGATAGGCACGGACACTCTGGGGCCAACATCCTGACTTTC.

The sample holds many counts of this clonotype. A much larger clone lies one base from this, so it may be a read error. As DNA, the CDR3 is TGCAGCGTCGTTTTACTAGCGGGAGAGTACAATGAGCAGTTCTTC. This translates into CSVVLLAGEYNEQFF. V is TRBV29-1 and J is TRBJ2-1, with 11 bases aligning to TRBD2. Trimming took 6 bases from V and 4 from J; bases not matched to a gene: 8. Germline V gene data show CDR1 as SQVTM and CDR2 as ANQGSEA. The CDR3 is 15 residues long.

Of note for this clonotype: Its ends do not fully match the called genes, so a read error is possible. This chain connects TRBV29-1 to TRBJ2-3; a weak D match, TRBD2 (5 bases). The CDR3 has 14 residues. The germline V gene has CDR1 SQVTM and CDR2 ANQGSEA. This chain's CDR3 is CSVRVALNTDTQYF. Here the CDR3 DNA reads TGCAGCGTTCGGGTAGCGCTAAACACAGATACGCAATATTTT.

Comment on this clonotype: This CDR3 fails to terminate in the conserved phenylalanine or tryptophan, so it likely reflects a read error. V is TRBV4-1 and J is TRBJ2-3; no clear D gene. CDR1 is MGHRA, CDR2 YSYEKL, per germline. The CDR3 loop spans 16 amino acids. The CDR3 spells CASIQERYRLTDTQYY. The CDR3 coding sequence is TGCGCCAGCATCCAAGAAAGATATCGGTTGACAGATACGCAGTATTAT.